This T cell receptor (beta chain) is drawn from a study of cytomegalovirus exposure and HLA in healthy donors. Points from the study as a whole: Beyond CMV serostatus, there was no information to go on about immune exposure. Researchers left out some V segments, among them TRBV6-2 and TRBV6-3, as indistinguishable. Earlier findings revealed that most TCR beta V segments proved productive either about 90% or about 30% of the time.

PCR used 60 Vbeta primers and 13 Jbeta primers. Produced via immunoSEQ multiplex PCR; TCRdb's table is partial and in-frame only. The sample shows around 110,000 clones, about four fifths of them seen only once. V was shortened by 5 bases and J by 9 bases, with 8 bases between the two germline ends. The CDR3 is made up of 12 amino acids. Germline assignment: CDR1 MNHEY and CDR2 SVGAGI. As regards this clone: Its antigen is as yet unknown.

The sequence came from a woman aged 18-29 years in good health and CMV-seronegative. The specimen was PBMCs. The V and J genes are TRBV6-5 and TRBJ1-6, with D perhaps TRBD1 (5 bases). Here the CDR3 DNA reads TGTGCCAGCAGTGCCAGGGTTTCACCCCTCCACTTT. This codes for CASSARVSPLHF.